Listed below are T cell receptor beta chains from one sample, sequenced in a study of blood T cell repertoires in COVID-19. Assay: immunoSEQ multiplex PCR; the TCRdb copy retains only in-frame clones and omits some. The table has 150,000 to 200,000 clones, around 85% seen once; the top ten hold around 3%. The sequenced sample consisted of peripheral blood. These receptors were collected from a man in his 60s with acute or convalescent COVID-19. The CDR3 runs from the conserved cysteine through the conserved F or W. A D gene is named only where the DNA matches it firmly. Clone size is stated in some rows and not others, as once, few, many or a class when expanded.

clone_size j_call v_call d_call cdr3_aa cdr3_nt
NA TRBJ1-3 TRBV5-8 NA CASSLGGLRSGNTIYF TGTGCCAGCAGCTTGGGGGGCCTTCGCTCTGGAAACACCATATATTTT
NA TRBJ2-2 TRBV2 NA CASSQTNTGELFF TGTGCCAGCAGTCAGACTAACACCGGGGAGCTGTTTTTT
NA TRBJ2-7 TRBV2 NA CASSLTPTTYEQYF TGTGCCAGCAGTCTGACTCCAACCACCTACGAGCAGTACTTC
NA TRBJ2-7 TRBV9 NA CASSVDGLNEQYF TGTGCCAGCAGCGTAGACGGACTAAACGAGCAGTACTTC
once TRBJ1-5 TRBV28 TRBD1 CASSLRDSWKAQPQHF TGTGCCAGCAGTTTGCGGGACAGCTGGAAGGCTCAGCCCCAGCATTTT
NA TRBJ2-5 TRBV9 TRBD2 CASSVQREGRTQYF TGTGCCAGCAGCGTACAGCGGGAGGGCCGGACCCAGTACTTC
NA TRBJ2-1 TRBV4-2 TRBD2 CASSQDLVAGYYNEQFF TGTGCCAGCAGCCAAGATTTAGTAGCGGGTTACTACAATGAGCAGTTCTTC
NA TRBJ2-2 TRBV9 NA CASSVAGELNTGELFF TGTGCCAGCAGCGTAGCGGGTGAACTTAACACCGGGGAGCTGTTTTTT
NA TRBJ1-2 TRBV24-1 TRBD1 CATSDSSTGSAGYTF TGTGCCACCAGTGATTCGTCGACAGGGTCGGCTGGCTACACCTTC
NA TRBJ1-3 TRBV10-3 TRBD1 CAIRDRGEAGNTIYF TGTGCCATCAGAGACAGGGGAGAGGCTGGAAACACCATATATTTT
few TRBJ1-2 TRBV5-1 NA CASSLDRDHGYTF TGCGCCAGCAGCTTGGACAGGGACCATGGCTACACCTTC
NA TRBJ2-7 TRBV5-1 NA CASREGTVYEQYF TGCGCCAGCAGGGAGGGGACAGTCTACGAGCAGTACTTC
NA TRBJ1-2 TRBV20-1 NA CSAIHNYGYTF TGCAGTGCTATACACAACTATGGCTACACCTTC
once TRBJ2-7 TRBV27 NA CASSPGGPSYEQYF TGTGCCAGCAGCCCCGGGGGGCCTTCCTACGAGCAGTACTTC
NA TRBJ2-7 TRBV6-5 TRBD1 CASSYQEAGGYEQYF TGTGCCAGCAGTTACCAAGAAGCAGGGGGCTACGAGCAGTACTTC
few TRBJ1-4 TRBV4-3 NA CASSQAESNEKLFF TGCGCCAGCAGCCAAGCTGAGAGTAATGAAAAACTGTTTTTT
NA TRBJ2-7 TRBV7-2 TRBD2 CASSLVGGSPNEQYF TGTGCCAGCAGCTTAGTTGGCGGGAGTCCCAACGAGCAGTACTTC
NA TRBJ1-6 TRBV28 NA CASSFKVPGLRPSPLHF TGTGCCAGCAGTTTTAAAGTTCCTGGGCTCCGACCATCACCCCTCCACTTT
NA TRBJ1-2 TRBV6-6 NA CASSYADSGSYGYTF TGTGCCAGCAGTTACGCTGACTCGGGGTCCTATGGCTACACCTTC
NA TRBJ2-1 TRBV4-2 TRBD2 CASSPNPSSGASSYNEQFF TGTGCCAGCAGCCCAAATCCGAGTAGCGGGGCAAGCTCCTACAATGAGCAGTTCTTC
NA TRBJ1-3 TRBV6-5 NA CASSRTVTSGNTIYF TGTGCCAGCAGTCGTACTGTCACCTCTGGAAACACCATATATTTT
NA TRBJ1-2 TRBV28 NA CASSRGSTGYGYTF TGTGCCAGCAGTCGAGGATCAACTGGGTATGGCTACACCTTC
NA TRBJ2-1 TRBV7-2 TRBD2 CASSPGLASIYNEQFF TGTGCCAGCAGCCCGGGACTAGCCTCAATTTACAATGAGCAGTTCTTC
NA TRBJ2-5 TRBV12-3/TRBV12-4 NA CASSFVEETQYF TGTGCCAGCAGTTTCGTAGAAGAGACCCAGTACTTC
NA TRBJ2-7 TRBV28 NA CASSSQIPYEQYF TGTGCCAGCAGTTCTCAGATTCCCTACGAGCAGTACTTC
NA TRBJ2-7 TRBV3-1/TRBV3-2 TRBD2 CASSRGGSWGEQYF TGTGCCAGCAGCCGGGGCGGGAGTTGGGGCGAGCAGTACTTC
NA TRBJ2-1 TRBV9 TRBD2 CASSGGGRGYNEQFF TGTGCCAGCAGCGGGGGAGGGAGGGGTTACAATGAGCAGTTCTTC
NA TRBJ1-5 TRBV28 NA CAAGGEGWHQPQHF TGTGCCGCCGGGGGTGAGGGGTGGCATCAGCCCCAGCATTTT
NA TRBJ2-2 TRBV6-1 NA CASREDYRVANTGELFF TGTGCCAGCAGAGAAGATTACAGGGTCGCGAACACCGGGGAGCTGTTTTTT
NA TRBJ2-2 TRBV9 NA CASSHGAGELFF TGTGCCAGCAGCCACGGGGCCGGGGAGCTGTTTTTT
NA TRBJ1-5 TRBV7-9 NA CASSSPESNQPQHF TGTGCCAGCTCTAGCCCCGAAAGCAATCAGCCCCAGCATTTT
NA TRBJ2-5 TRBV6-1 TRBD2 CASSEGLASTETQYF TGTGCCAGCAGTGAGGGACTAGCGAGTACAGAGACCCAGTACTTC
few TRBJ1-2 TRBV2 NA CASSVSPAPGYTF TGTGCCAGCAGCGTTTCCCCTGCGCCAGGCTACACCTTC
NA TRBJ2-3 TRBV7-3 TRBD1 CASSPAGQGTTDTQYF TGTGCCAGCAGCCCCGCGGGACAGGGGACCACAGATACGCAGTATTTT
NA TRBJ1-3 TRBV6-5 NA CASSPAGNTIYF TGTGCCAGCAGTCCGGCTGGAAACACCATATATTTT
NA TRBJ2-7 TRBV15 TRBD2 CATSEVGRQGNLAGGHEQYF TGTGCCACCAGCGAAGTAGGTAGACAGGGGAACCTAGCGGGAGGACACGAGCAGTACTTC
NA TRBJ1-1 TRBV5-5 NA CASTPGPQGPTEAFF TGTGCCAGCACCCCCGGACCCCAGGGGCCTACTGAAGCTTTCTTT
NA TRBJ2-7 TRBV20-1 TRBD1 CSACADRGQEQYF TGCAGTGCTTGTGCAGACAGGGGGCAAGAGCAGTACTTC
NA TRBJ1-2 TRBV19 TRBD1 CASSIAGQGAYYGYTF TGTGCCAGTAGTATTGCAGGGCAGGGGGCCTACTATGGCTACACCTTC
NA TRBJ2-7 TRBV5-5 TRBD1 CASSPGGLRYEQYF TGTGCCAGCAGCCCAGGGGGATTACGCTACGAGCAGTACTTC
once TRBJ1-1 TRBV7-8 TRBD1 CASSLRGTGGRWAMNTEAFF TGTGCCAGCAGCTTGAGGGGGACAGGGGGAAGGTGGGCTATGAACACTGAAGCTTTCTTT
NA TRBJ2-1 TRBV11-1 TRBD2 CASSPILAGGLHEQFF TGTGCCAGCAGCCCAATACTAGCGGGAGGGCTCCATGAGCAGTTCTTC
NA TRBJ2-7 TRBV6-6 TRBD2 CASRTSITYEQYF TGTGCCAGCAGGACTAGCATCACCTACGAGCAGTACTTC
NA TRBJ2-4 TRBV3-1/TRBV3-2 TRBD2 CASSQGSTSGRADIQYF TGTGCCAGCAGCCAAGGGTCCACTAGCGGGAGGGCCGACATTCAGTACTTC
NA TRBJ1-2 TRBV5-6 NA CASSLTGINYGYTF TGTGCCAGCAGCTTAACAGGAATTAACTATGGCTACACCTTC
few TRBJ2-2 TRBV7-8 NA CASSLQGSGGELFF TGTGCCAGCAGCTTACAGGGGTCGGGCGGGGAGCTGTTTTTT
NA TRBJ2-1 TRBV7-9 NA CASSSSREQFF TGTGCCAGCAGCTCCTCGAGGGAGCAGTTCTTC
NA TRBJ2-7 TRBV5-1 NA CASRAAGVGYEQYF TGCGCCAGCAGGGCCGCCGGGGTGGGTTACGAGCAGTACTTC
NA TRBJ2-7 TRBV6-5 TRBD2 CASSRNLAGDEQYF TGTGCCAGCAGTCGAAATCTAGCGGGAGACGAGCAGTACTTC